These 30 T cell receptor beta chains were sequenced from one sample in a study of shared clonotypes between healthy human individuals. Sequenced by immunoSEQ multiplex PCR; TCRdb stores in-frame clones only, minus some. The sample consists of approximately 100,000 clones, around 68% of them appearing once. Sequenced input: memory CD8+ T cells sorted from blood. The subset here: CD45RO+ cells pooled with CCR7-negative TemRA cells. These receptors came from a woman between 25 and 40 years old in good health.

The chain recombines TRBV2 with TRBJ1-5; maybe TRBD1 (5 bases). V lost 6 bases to trimming and J lost 7 bases, with 19 bases between them. Germline CDR1 SNHLY, CDR2 FYNNEI. CDR3 length: 15 amino acids. The CDR3 is CASRTLDSPGQPQHF. The CDR3 DNA sequence: TGTGCCAGCAGGACCCTCGACAGTCCGGGACAGCCCCAGCATTTT.

A note on this clone: This probably arose from a read error, given a far larger clone one base away. The chain uses TRBV6-4 and TRBJ1-5, with D perhaps matching TRBD1 (5 bases). There are 13 residues in the CDR3. The V end was cut by 5 bases, the J end by 1 base, with 6 bases between. Germline V gives CDR1 MRHNA, CDR2 SNTAGT. CDR3: CASSPGSNQPQHF. The CDR3 nucleotides are TGTGCCAGCAGTCCAGGGAGCAATCAGCCCCAGCATTTT.

This chain connects TRBV6-1 to TRBJ2-6, with D perhaps being TRBD1 or TRBD2 (5 bases each). CDR3 length: 17 residues. Trimming removed 3 bases at V and 0 bases at J, with 12 bases between. Germline CDR1 and CDR2: MNHNS and SASEGT. The CDR3 region is CASSEGGTPSGANVLTF. CDR3 sequence (DNA): TGTGCCAGCAGTGAGGGTGGGACCCCCTCTGGGGCCAACGTCCTGACTTTC.

This clone was detected a few times. The chain links TRBV28 to TRBJ2-7, with a weak D call TRBD2 (6 bases). V was clipped by 8 bases and J by 3 bases, with 11 bases between them. This CDR3 comprises 12 residues. CDR1 is MDHEN and CDR2 is SYDVKM in the germline V gene. The CDR3, as DNA: TGTGCCAGCTCCTCGGGGGTCTACGAGCAGTACTTC. Protein product: CASSSGVYEQYF.

Concerning this clone: No conserved phenylalanine or tryptophan is present at the end of the CDR3, so a read error is the likely explanation. The DNA is omitted, as the CDR3 cannot be located on it reliably, and the CDR3 follows TCRdb's listing. This chain uses TRBV21-1 with TRBJ2-7; TRBD2 reflects the table's D call only, with no check against the DNA. TRBV21-1 is marked as a pseudogene. The CDR3 length is 9 residues, termini included. The CDR3 loop reads CASSNKGAG.

The chain links TRBV5-6 to TRBJ2-7, with D maybe TRBD2 (6 bases). This CDR3 has 14 amino acids. Trimming cost V 6 bases and J 4 bases, with 17 bases left between them. Germline V CDR1 and CDR2: SGHDT, YYEEEE. The CDR3 nucleotides are TGTGCCAGCACCCTGGAGGGAGAATCTTACGAGCAGTACTTC. Protein sequence: CASTLEGESYEQYF.

The rearrangement joins TRBV4-1 to TRBJ2-7; no firm D call. The CDR3 is made up of 14 amino acids. V lost 1 base, J lost 3 bases, and 10 bases lay in between. CDR1 and CDR2 from the germline V gene are MGHRA and YSYEKL. The DNA of the CDR3 is TGCGCCAGCAGCCAAGTGGCCCGAAGCTACGAGCAGTACTTC. This gives the protein CASSQVARSYEQYF.

This clone was found a few times. This chain links TRBV25-1 with TRBJ2-5; 7 bases align to TRBD2. The DNA end lines up better with TRBJ2-7; the J call may be wrong. The germline V gene encodes CDR1 MGHDK and CDR2 SYGVNS. This CDR3 contains 17 residues. The CDR3 reads CASSESPAGTTIYEQYF. Written as DNA, the CDR3 is TGTGCCAGCAGTGAATCCCCGGCCGGGACTACCATTTACGAGCAGTACTTC.

The chain couples TRBV4-1 to TRBJ2-1; 11 bases match TRBD2. Germline V lookup: CDR1 MGHRA, CDR2 YSYEKL. The CDR3 spans 18 residues. With V trimmed by 0 bases and J by 9 bases, 13 bases remained unmatched. The CDR3 region is CASSQDQKLAGAVGEQFF. CDR3 nucleotide sequence: TGCGCCAGCAGCCAAGATCAAAAACTAGCGGGAGCCGTAGGTGAGCAGTTCTTC.

About this clone: Other DNA sequences in the sample encode the same CDR3. The chain uses TRBV7-9 and TRBJ2-7, with D perhaps given as TRBD1 or TRBD2 (5 bases each). This CDR3 region has 13 residues. Between the trimmed V and J ends, which lost 8 bases and 3 bases, there was a span of 14 bases. Looked up from germline, CDR1 is SEHNR and CDR2 is FQNEAQ (reference sequence). Here the CDR3 reads CASSGTPFYEQYF. The CDR3 DNA reads TGTGCCAGCTCTGGGACCCCCTTCTACGAGCAGTACTTC.

This rearrangement joins TRBV27 to TRBJ1-4; D gene ambiguous. CDR3 length: 13 amino acids. CDR1 is MNHEY, CDR2 SMNVEV, per germline (reference sequence). V lost 0 bases and J lost 6, with 5 bases in between. CDR3 DNA sequence: TGTGCCAGCAGTTTATCGGGAGATGAAAAACTGTTTTTT. As protein: CASSLSGDEKLFF.

A remark on this clone: A far larger clone lies a single base away; this is likely a read error. This sample also contains other DNA sequences that code for the same CDR3. The chain joins TRBV7-2 to TRBJ2-7; D possibly corresponds to TRBD2 (6 bases). The CDR3 sequence is 15 residues long. Germline V gene lookup returns CDR1 SGHTA and CDR2 FQGNSA. V was clipped by 5 bases and J by 2 bases, with 16 bases between them. CDR3 region: CASSIGLAETYEQYF. As DNA, the CDR3 is TGTGCCAGCAGCATAGGATTAGCGGAAACCTACGAGCAGTACTTC.

This clone was detected many times. The V gene is TRBV6-1, the J gene TRBJ2-2; possibly TRBD1 or TRBD2 for D (6 bases each). V lost 2 bases and J lost 6, with 13 bases in between. Per the germline V gene, CDR1 is MNHNS and CDR2 is SASEGT. The CDR3 consists of 15 residues. The CDR3 is CASSELLEGAGELFF. For the CDR3, the DNA is TGTGCCAGCAGTGAACTGCTGGAGGGGGCCGGGGAGCTGTTTTTT.

For this clone: The sample holds other DNA sequences that translate to the same CDR3. This chain connects TRBV15 to TRBJ1-5; 8 nucleotides line up with TRBD1. J was trimmed by 7 bases and V by 0 bases; bases with no gene match: 5. This CDR3 comprises 15 residues. In germline, CDR1 is LNHNV, CDR2 YYDKDF (reference sequence). CDR3 amino acids: CATSRDGRGQQPQHF. CDR3 coding DNA: TGTGCCACCAGCAGAGACGGCAGGGGGCAGCAGCCCCAGCATTTT.

V usage is TRBV7-9 and J usage is TRBJ2-1; D is uncertain. The V and J ends lost 5 bases and 6 bases respectively, with 11 bases between them. Germline CDR1 is SEHNR and CDR2 is FQNEAQ (reference sequence). CDR3 length: 13 residues. As DNA, the CDR3 is TGTGCCAGCAGCCCATTTTATATCAATGAGCAGTTCTTC. Amino acids: CASSPFYINEQFF.

The V gene is TRBV6-1, the J gene TRBJ1-5; no clear D. Germline lookup yields CDR1 MNHNS and CDR2 SASEGT. Trimming removed 4 bases at V and 4 bases at J, with 11 bases between. This CDR3 spans 14 amino acids. This chain's CDR3 is CASSVGDGNQPQHF. The CDR3 DNA sequence: TGTGCCAGCAGTGTTGGCGACGGAAATCAGCCCCAGCATTTT.

The chain uses TRBV5-1 and TRBJ1-1, with TRBD1 identical over 7 bases. CDR3 length equals 16 residues. Germline values: CDR1 SGHRS, CDR2 YFSETQ. Germline trimming cut 4 bases from V and 0 bases from J; bases unmatched to any gene: 9. The CDR3 loop reads CASSQIRDSLNTEAFF. DNA of the CDR3: TGCGCCAGCAGCCAAATCCGGGACAGCTTGAACACTGAAGCTTTCTTT. Full variable domain (outside the CDR3, taken from reference TRBV5-1 and TRBJ1-1): KAGVTQTPRYLIKTRGQQVTLSCSPISGHRSVSWYQQTPGQGLQFLFEYFSETQRNKGNFPGRFSGRQFSNSRSEMNVSTLELGDSALYLCASSQIRDSLNTEAFFGQGTRLTVV.

In its sample, this clone was seen many times. The chain recombines TRBV19 with TRBJ1-5, with 7 nucleotides matching TRBD1. This CDR3 is built from 18 residues. The J segment lost 6 bases and the V segment lost 5 bases, leaving 19 bases of the junction unmatched. Germline loops: CDR1 LNHDA, CDR2 SQIVND (reference sequence). The CDR3 reads CASSSLLTGVGIIQPQHF. The DNA for the CDR3 is TGTGCCAGTAGTTCCCTGCTAACAGGGGTTGGAATAATTCAGCCCCAGCATTTT.

This clone was seen only a few times. This chain connects TRBV27 to TRBJ2-1; TRBD2 is a possible D gene (6 bases). The V end lost 5 bases, the J end lost 10 bases, and 24 bases lay between the germline ends. The CDR3 consists of 16 residues. Germline assignment: CDR1 MNHEY and CDR2 SMNVEV (reference sequence). CDR3 in amino acids: CASSPRPGDTAGEQFF. The CDR3 coding sequence is TGTGCCAGCAGTCCGCGCCCGGGGGATACGGCGGGAGAGCAGTTCTTC.

The chain's CDR3 is CACWKTGASYEQYF. CDR3 bases: TGTGCCTGTTGGAAAACAGGGGCCTCCTACGAGCAGTACTTC. This chain uses TRBV28 with TRBJ2-7; 7 nucleotides agree with TRBD1. V shed 11 bases, J shed 0 bases, and the junction held 10 bases outside the gene matches. This CDR3 contains 14 residues. Germline loops: CDR1 MDHEN, CDR2 SYDVKM.

This sequence joins TRBV7-9 and TRBJ1-1, with no clear D. From germline, CDR1 is SEHNR and CDR2 FQNEAQ (reference sequence). V was shortened by 2 bases and J by 4 bases, with 8 bases between the two germline ends. There are 13 residues in the CDR3. The CDR3 sequence: CASSLIKGTEAFF. In DNA form, the CDR3 reads TGTGCCAGCAGCTTAATCAAGGGCACTGAAGCTTTCTTT.

The genes are TRBV7-8 and TRBJ1-1, with D possibly being TRBD1 (5 bases). Germline V gene lookup returns CDR1 SGHVS and CDR2 FQNEAQ. Between the trimmed V and J ends, which lost 8 bases and 3 bases, there was a span of 16 bases. The CDR3 covers 14 residues. The CDR3 DNA sequence: TGTGCCAGCCGCTCGGGGCCGGTGGACACTGAAGCTTTCTTT. Protein: CASRSGPVDTEAFF.

The genes are TRBV6-5 and TRBJ2-1; D is ambiguous. V lost 8 bases to trimming and J lost 7 bases, with 12 bases between them. The length of the CDR3 is 12 residues. Germline values: CDR1 MNHEY, CDR2 SVGAGI. The CDR3 sequence: CASGQFINEQFF. The DNA for the CDR3 is TGTGCCAGCGGCCAGTTTATAAATGAGCAGTTCTTC.

This clone was detected only a few times. The gene calls are TRBV7-3 and TRBJ2-1; 11 bases map to TRBD2. The CDR3 is made up of 15 amino acids. Germline loops: CDR1 SGHTA, CDR2 FQGTGA. V lost 3 bases to trimming and J lost 6 bases; unmatched junction nucleotides: 4. The CDR3 spells CASSFLAGGFNEQFF. The CDR3 bases are TGTGCCAGCAGCTTTCTAGCGGGAGGCTTCAATGAGCAGTTCTTC.

The rearrangement links TRBV4-1 to TRBJ2-7; 9 bases are shared with TRBD2. This CDR3 has 15 amino acids. With 4 bases clipped from V and 5 bases from J, the junction kept 9 bases outside the gene matches. In germline, CDR1 is MGHRA, CDR2 YSYEKL. CDR3 sequence (DNA): TGCGCCAGCAGCCTCGTAGCGGGAGTGCCCGACGAGCAGTACTTC. Protein: CASSLVAGVPDEQYF.

This clone appeared a few times. The V call is TRBV5-6, the J call TRBJ2-7; D tentatively fits TRBD1 or TRBD2 (6 bases each). Germline V gives CDR1 SGHDT, CDR2 YYEEEE. V was shortened by 0 bases and J by 2 bases, with 9 bases between the two germline ends. This CDR3 has 14 amino acids. The CDR3 DNA sequence: TGTGCCAGCAGCTTGGGCGGGGACACCTACGAGCAGTACTTC. Protein: CASSLGGDTYEQYF.

This chain uses TRBV5-1 with TRBJ2-4, with 10 bases that match TRBD2. Germline V gene lookup returns CDR1 SGHRS and CDR2 YFSETQ. CDR3 length: 15 amino acids. V lost 4 bases and J lost 6; bases outside the gene matches: 7. As DNA, the CDR3 is TGCGCCAGCAGCCCCCGGACTAGCGGCTTAAACATTCAGTACTTC. Encoded protein: CASSPRTSGLNIQYF.

The chain couples TRBV18 to TRBJ2-1; possible D gene TRBD1, 5 bases. The CDR3 is made up of 15 amino acids. Trimming shortened V by 0 bases and J by 6 bases, and 12 bases separated the two germline ends. Germline assignment: CDR1 KGHSH and CDR2 LQKENI. This chain's CDR3 is CASSPPVRVVNEQFF. The CDR3 DNA reads as TGTGCCAGCTCACCACCAGTCAGGGTGGTCAATGAGCAGTTCTTC.

This chain joins TRBV7-9 and TRBJ2-7; D tentatively reads TRBD1 or TRBD2 (5 bases each). CDR1 is SEHNR and CDR2 is FQNEAQ in the germline V gene (reference sequence). This CDR3 comprises 16 residues. V gave up 5 bases and J gave up 1 base, with 18 bases separating them. CDR3 coding DNA: TGTGCCAGCAGCCCCCAACGGGACGGGATTTCCTACGAGCAGTACTTC. This translates into CASSPQRDGISYEQYF.

The chain is built from TRBV19 and TRBJ2-2; tentatively, D is TRBD1 (6 bases). V lost 4 bases and J 2 bases, leaving 8 bases between the germline ends. Per germline, CDR1 LNHDA and CDR2 SQIVND (reference sequence). The CDR3 has 14 amino acids. The CDR3 sequence: CASSKQGNTGELFF. The CDR3 DNA reads as TGTGCCAGTAGTAAACAGGGAAACACCGGGGAGCTGTTTTTT.